The 23 T cell receptor beta chains in this list originate from one sample, sequenced in a study of a mutant IDH1 vaccine in newly diagnosed glioma. The sample's time point: week 11, during vaccination. Every vaccination contained 300 ug of the mutant IDH1 20-mer peptide and was paired with topical imiquimod. Their antigens remain unidentified. Method: immunoSEQ multiplex PCR; TCRdb's copy keeps in-frame clones and lacks some. The table records about 60,000 clones, 65% to 85% of them present only once. Sample: PBMCs, taken from a glioma patient whose treatment included an IDH1 peptide vaccine. The receptors originated from a woman aged 45-60 years with glioma.

V gene TRBV5-6 combines with J gene TRBJ2-4, with unresolved D. CDR1 is SGHDT and CDR2 is YYEEEE in the germline V gene. Trimming pared 2 bases from V and 7 bases from J, leaving 10 bases between. This CDR3 contains 13 residues. In DNA, the CDR3 is TGTGCCAGCAGCTTCACGGGTCGCAACATTCAGTACTTC. This codes for CASSFTGRNIQYF. Supplemented by reference TRBV5-6 and TRBJ2-4, the full variable domain reads DAGVTQSPTHLIKTRGQQVTLRCSPKSGHDTVSWYQQALGQGPQFIFQYYEEEERQRGNFPDRFSGHQFPNYSSELNVNALLLGDSALYLCASSFTGRNIQYFGAGTRLSVL.

The DNA for the CDR3 is TGTGCCAGCAGTGTGACTGCAAACACCATATATTTT. This encodes CASSVTANTIYF. The chain employs TRBV2 and TRBJ1-3; D ambiguous. Germline V gives CDR1 SNHLY, CDR2 FYNNEI. V lost 4 bases to trimming and J lost 6 bases, with 7 bases between them. The CDR3 length is 12 residues.

The chain links TRBV5-4 to TRBJ2-1; 10 nucleotides match TRBD2. Losses at the gene ends were 5 bases for V and 0 bases for J; bases not matched to a gene: 11. The CDR3 loop spans 18 amino acids. The germline V gene has CDR1 SGHNT and CDR2 YYREEE (reference sequence). The CDR3 DNA sequence: TGTGCCAGCAGTCGCGGGAGCGGGGGGGAGAGCTCCTACAATGAGCAGTTCTTC. As protein: CASSRGSGGESSYNEQFF.

As to this clone: This sequence may be a read error, since a much larger clone differs from it by one base. This sequence joins TRBV7-6 and TRBJ1-1, with unresolved D. Per germline, CDR1 SGHVS and CDR2 FNYEAQ. Trimming took 0 bases from V and 5 from J, leaving 10 bases between them. CDR3 length: 14 amino acids. This CDR3 is CASSLAGEQTEAFF. Here the CDR3 DNA reads TGTGCCAGCAGCTTAGCGGGTGAGCAGACTGAAGCTTTCTTT. The full variable domain, completed using reference TRBV7-6 and TRBJ1-1, is GAGVSQSPRYKVTKRGQDVALRCDPISGHVSLYWYRQALGQGPEFLTYFNYEAQQDKSGLPNDRFSAERPEGSISTLTIQRTEQRDSAMYRCASSLAGEQTEAFFGQGTRLTVV.

This chain joins TRBV19 and TRBJ2-1, with TRBD1 identical over 7 bases. Germline CDR1 is LNHDA and CDR2 is SQIVND (reference sequence). J was trimmed by 6 bases and V by 6 bases; bases with no gene match: 11. This CDR3 is built from 15 residues. The CDR3 DNA reads TGTGCCAGTAGAGCAGAGAACAGGGGCTCCAATGAGCAGTTCTTC. Amino acid sequence: CASRAENRGSNEQFF.

The chain combines TRBV30 with TRBJ1-2; D is possibly TRBD1 (5 bases). This CDR3 region has 13 residues. The ends were cut back, 2 bases at V and 6 bases at J, with 13 bases in the middle. Germline CDR1 is GTSNPN and CDR2 is SVGIG (reference sequence). CDR3 amino acids: CAWSLSRGDGYTF. CDR3 DNA sequence: TGTGCCTGGAGTCTAAGTAGGGGAGATGGCTACACCTTC.

The V call is TRBV5-5, the J call TRBJ1-1, with D hard to call. The ends were cut back, 6 bases at V and 4 bases at J, with 19 bases in the middle. Per the germline V gene, CDR1 is SGHKS and CDR2 is YYEKEE (reference sequence). This CDR3 has 15 residues. The CDR3 reads CASTLETTRSTEAFF. In DNA form, the CDR3 reads TGTGCCAGCACCCTGGAGACGACAAGGAGCACTGAAGCTTTCTTT.

The chain links TRBV10-3 to TRBJ1-3; D gene unclear. Germline CDR1 ENHRY, CDR2 SYGVKD. The length of the CDR3 is 16 residues. V gave up 8 bases and J gave up 0 bases, with 17 bases separating them. The CDR3 reads CAIREWVPSSGNTIYF. CDR3 nucleotides: TGTGCCATCCGGGAGTGGGTGCCTAGCTCTGGAAACACCATATATTTT.

This clone occurred a few times. The V and J genes are TRBV18 and TRBJ1-1; 9 nucleotides line up with TRBD1. The CDR3 has 15 amino acids. CDR1 is KGHSH, CDR2 LQKENI, per germline. The J segment lost 7 bases and the V segment lost 6 bases, leaving 12 bases of the junction unmatched. The CDR3 DNA reads as TGTGCCAGCTCTTCCAACGGACAGGGGATTTTTGAAGCTTTCTTT. It yields the protein CASSSNGQGIFEAFF.

The chain recombines TRBV5-1 with TRBJ1-5, with D unclear. The germline V gene encodes CDR1 SGHRS and CDR2 YFSETQ. This CDR3 region has 15 residues. V lost 4 bases and J 5 bases, leaving 16 bases between the germline ends. Here the CDR3 DNA reads TGCGCCAGCAGCCCCGGCTGGAGGCTCGATCAGCCCCAGCATTTT. Translated: CASSPGWRLDQPQHF.

The gene calls are TRBV2 and TRBJ2-2, with 15 bases fitting TRBD2. Per the germline V gene, CDR1 is SNHLY and CDR2 is FYNNEI. V lost 6 bases and J lost 4; bases outside the gene matches: 0. The CDR3 sequence is 15 residues long. CDR3 residues: CASRGLAGGTGELFF. The CDR3 bases are TGTGCCAGCAGGGGACTAGCGGGGGGCACCGGGGAGCTGTTTTTT.

The table lists this clone with a few counts. The chain employs TRBV5-6 and TRBJ1-1; D gene ambiguous. This CDR3 is 12 amino acids long. V was cut by 1 base and J by 2 bases, with 3 bases left in between. In germline, CDR1 is SGHDT, CDR2 YYEEEE. DNA for the CDR3: TGTGCCAGCAGCTTGATAAACACTGAAGCTTTCTTT. Translation: CASSLINTEAFF.

The chain is built from TRBV6-5 and TRBJ1-1; the match to TRBD1 covers 7 bases. The CDR3 is 13 amino acids. Per the germline V gene, CDR1 is MNHEY and CDR2 is SVGAGI. V trimming: 6 bases; J trimming: 2 bases; junction bases outside the gene matches: 3. This chain's CDR3 is CASSRDSNTEAFF. The CDR3 DNA reads TGTGCCAGCAGCCGGGACAGCAACACTGAAGCTTTCTTT.

The chain carries TRBV7-9 and TRBJ1-6; unclear D gene. The CDR3 is 13 amino acids. Trimming took off 5 bases at V and 2 bases at J, with 4 bases between the two ends. CDR1 is SEHNR, CDR2 FQNEAQ, per germline (reference sequence). The CDR3 sequence: CASSLPYNSPLHF. Written as DNA, the CDR3 is TGTGCCAGCAGCCTGCCCTATAATTCACCCCTCCACTTT.

V and J are TRBV27 and TRBJ1-1; no reliable D call. The CDR3 sequence is 14 residues long. The germline V and J ends were trimmed by 5 bases and 5 bases, with 15 bases remaining between them. The germline gives CDR1 MNHEY, CDR2 SMNVEV (reference sequence). The chain's CDR3 is CASSRGSGWTEAFF. The CDR3 coding sequence is TGTGCCAGCAGTCGAGGGAGTGGCTGGACTGAAGCTTTCTTT.

V usage is TRBV6-6 and J usage is TRBJ1-1; 7 nucleotides agree with TRBD1. J was trimmed by 10 bases and V by 2 bases; bases with no gene match: 7. The CDR3 is 13 residues long. Germline values: CDR1 MNHNY, CDR2 SVGAGI (reference sequence). The CDR3: CASSYDRTGRAFF. Written as DNA, the CDR3 is TGTGCCAGCAGTTACGACCGGACAGGAAGAGCTTTCTTT.

This chain joins TRBV9 and TRBJ1-1; D is undetermined. This CDR3 is 13 amino acids long. V lost 0 bases and J lost 4, with 7 bases in between. CDR1 is SGDLS, CDR2 YYNGEE, per germline. The CDR3 is CASSVETLTEAFF. The CDR3 nucleotides read TGTGCCAGCAGCGTAGAGACCCTCACTGAAGCTTTCTTT. Full variable domain (rest looked up from reference TRBV9 and TRBJ1-1): DSGVTQTPKHLITATGQRVTLRCSPRSGDLSVYWYQQSLDQGLQFLIQYYNGEERAKGNILERFSAQQFPDLHSELNLSSLELGDSALYFCASSVETLTEAFFGQGTRLTVV.

The rearrangement uses TRBV6-1 and TRBJ1-2; 7 bases are a match to TRBD1. The CDR3 sequence is 14 residues long. V dropped 2 bases and J dropped 8; count of bases not matched to a gene: 8. CDR1 is MNHNS, CDR2 SASEGT, per germline. In DNA form, the CDR3 reads TGTGCCAGCAGTGAATATAGGGGGCAGGAGGGCTACACCTTC. Translation: CASSEYRGQEGYTF.

The rearrangement joins TRBV7-2 to TRBJ2-1; D is unresolved. Germline-derived CDR1 and CDR2 are SGHTA and FQGNSA. V lost 5 bases and J 6 bases, leaving 17 bases between the germline ends. The CDR3 sequence is 15 residues long. The CDR3 sequence is CASSPRTSWGNEQFF. DNA of the CDR3: TGTGCCAGCAGCCCACGGACCTCGTGGGGCAATGAGCAGTTCTTC.

The chain combines TRBV27 with TRBJ1-4; D is undetermined. There are 12 residues in the CDR3. The germline V and J ends were trimmed by 3 bases and 3 bases, with 2 bases remaining between them. From germline, CDR1 is MNHEY and CDR2 SMNVEV (reference sequence). The CDR3 region has the DNA TGTGCCAGCAGTTTCCCTAATGAAAAACTGTTTTTT. Protein sequence: CASSFPNEKLFF. The full variable domain, rest sourced from reference TRBV27 and TRBJ1-4, is EAQVTQNPRYLITVTGKKLTVTCSQNMNHEYMSWYRQDPGLGLRQIYYSMNVEVTDKGDVPEGYKVSRKEKRNFPLILESPSPNQTSLYFCASSFPNEKLFFGSGTQLSVL.

V gene TRBV4-3 combines with J gene TRBJ2-1; TRBD1 aligns across 7 bases. Germline CDR1 and CDR2: LGHNA and YSLEER. Unmatched junction bases numbered 3, after V lost 1 base and J lost 3 bases. This CDR3 has 15 residues. The CDR3 DNA reads TGCGCCAGCAGCCAAGCAGGGGGTGGCTACAATGAGCAGTTCTTC. Its protein is CASSQAGGGYNEQFF.

This rearrangement joins TRBV6-6 to TRBJ1-2, with 7 bases fitting TRBD1. There are 14 residues in the CDR3. Germline CDR1 MNHNY, CDR2 SVGAGI (reference sequence). J lost 6 bases, V lost 4 bases, and 8 bases had no gene match. The CDR3 nucleotides are TGTGCCAGCAGTTTTGTAGGGGGCGACGATGGCTACACCTTC. Protein product: CASSFVGGDDGYTF.

CDR3 nucleotide sequence: TGTGCCAGCAGCCCCAAGCTGGGCAATCAGCCCCAGCATTTT. This encodes CASSPKLGNQPQHF. This chain joins TRBV27 and TRBJ1-5; D is ambiguous. V was trimmed by 6 bases and J by 2 bases, leaving 11 bases between them. This CDR3 is built from 14 residues. Germline V gene lookup returns CDR1 MNHEY and CDR2 SMNVEV (reference sequence).